This TCR beta chain was profiled in a study of post-analysis software for immune sequencing data. The wider study: Both relapsing-remitting and secondary progressive multiple sclerosis featured among the disease courses, as did progressive-relapsing multiple sclerosis.

Concerning this clonotype itself: The target antigen is unknown.

Every TCR beta cDNA library bore unique molecular identifiers. With about 0.85 to 10 million T cells as the source, hundreds of thousands of cDNA molecules resulted. TCRdb re-called the PCR reads with MiXCR, one entry per CDR3 protein. The profile shows fewer than 900,000 distinct CDR3 sequences, around 46% of them singletons. Whole-study results and caveats: With TRBV5-6, TRBV5-1 and TRBV20-1 included, about 5 TRBV segments were more frequent in patients than in controls. Controls showed significantly higher normalized Chao1 diversity than did multiple sclerosis patients.

Germline CDR1 reads MGHDK; CDR2 reads SYGVNS. The CDR3 has 13 residues. Trimming pared 5 bases from V and 8 bases from J, leaving 13 bases between. The V gene is TRBV25-1, the J gene TRBJ2-1; possible D gene TRBD2, 5 bases. This TCR was sampled from a girl aged 5-17 years with multiple sclerosis. Material: blood. The CDR3 bases are TGTGCCAGCAGTATGGCTAGCTGGGATGAGCAGTTCTTC. Translating it yields CASSMASWDEQFF.